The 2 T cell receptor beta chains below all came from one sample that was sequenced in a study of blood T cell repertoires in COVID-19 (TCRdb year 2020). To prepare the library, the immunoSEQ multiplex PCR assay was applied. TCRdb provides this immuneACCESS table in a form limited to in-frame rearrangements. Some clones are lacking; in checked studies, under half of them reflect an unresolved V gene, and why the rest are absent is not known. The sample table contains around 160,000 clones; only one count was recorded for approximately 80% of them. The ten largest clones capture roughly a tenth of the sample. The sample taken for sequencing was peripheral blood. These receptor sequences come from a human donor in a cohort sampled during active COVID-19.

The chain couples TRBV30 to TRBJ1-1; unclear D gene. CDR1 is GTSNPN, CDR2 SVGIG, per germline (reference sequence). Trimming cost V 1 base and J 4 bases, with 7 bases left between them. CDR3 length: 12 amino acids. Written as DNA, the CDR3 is TGTGCCTGGAGTGGGGGAGTCACTGAAGCTTTCTTT. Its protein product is CAWSGGVTEAFF.

In nucleotides, the CDR3 is TGTGCCAGCAGCGGAGAGTCGAGGGCCTCTATGGAGTACACCTTC. It codes for CASSGESRASMEYTF. This chain uses TRBV9 with TRBJ1-2; D gene unclear. Germline V CDR1 and CDR2: SGDLS, YYNGEE. There are 15 residues in the CDR3. V was trimmed by 3 bases and J by 11 bases, leaving 23 bases between them.